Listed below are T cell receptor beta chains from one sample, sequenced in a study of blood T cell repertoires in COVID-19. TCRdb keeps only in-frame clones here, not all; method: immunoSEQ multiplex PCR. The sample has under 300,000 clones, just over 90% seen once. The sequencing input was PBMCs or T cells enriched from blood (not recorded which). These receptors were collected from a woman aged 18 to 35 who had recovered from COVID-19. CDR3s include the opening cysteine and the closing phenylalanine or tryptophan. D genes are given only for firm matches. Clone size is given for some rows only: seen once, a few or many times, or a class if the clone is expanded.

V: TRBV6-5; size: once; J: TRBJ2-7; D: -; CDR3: CASSSTTGALAYEQYF; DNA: TGTGCCAGCAGTTCCACCACAGGAGCTTTGGCCTACGAGCAGTACTTC
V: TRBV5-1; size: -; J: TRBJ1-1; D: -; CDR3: CASSLLEGTEAFF; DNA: TGCGCCAGCAGCCTGCTCGAGGGCACTGAAGCTTTCTTT
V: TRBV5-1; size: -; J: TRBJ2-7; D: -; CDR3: CASSSGSSYEQYF; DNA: TGCGCCAGCAGCTCAGGTAGCTCCTACGAGCAGTACTTC
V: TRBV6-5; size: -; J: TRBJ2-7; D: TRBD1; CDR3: CASSYETGAPGEQYF; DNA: TGTGCCAGCAGTTACGAGACAGGGGCTCCCGGGGAGCAGTACTTC
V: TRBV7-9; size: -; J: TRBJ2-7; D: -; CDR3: CASSLARSYEQYF; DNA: TGTGCCAGCAGCTTAGCCAGGTCCTACGAGCAGTACTTC
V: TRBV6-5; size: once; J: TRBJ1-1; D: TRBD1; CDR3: CASRSTGAGGTEAFF; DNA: TGTGCCAGCAGATCGACCGGAGCAGGGGGCACTGAAGCTTTCTTT
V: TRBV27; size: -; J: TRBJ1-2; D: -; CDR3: CASSQILGGYGYTF; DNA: TGTGCCAGCAGCCAAATTCTCGGGGGCTATGGCTACACCTTC
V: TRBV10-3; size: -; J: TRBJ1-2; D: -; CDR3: CAISGGTIRGYTF; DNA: TGTGCCATCAGTGGGGGGACAATTAGGGGCTACACCTTC
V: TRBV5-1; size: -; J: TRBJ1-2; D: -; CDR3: CASRVQTGSYGYTF; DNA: TGCGCCAGCCGTGTCCAGACCGGGAGCTATGGCTACACCTTC
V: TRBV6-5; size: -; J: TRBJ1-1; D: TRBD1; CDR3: CASSYTTGTRDTEAFF; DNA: TGTGCCAGCAGTTACACGACAGGGACTAGGGACACTGAAGCTTTCTTT
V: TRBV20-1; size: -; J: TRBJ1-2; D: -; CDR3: CSASHSNYGYTF; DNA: TGCAGTGCTAGTCACAGTAACTATGGCTACACCTTC
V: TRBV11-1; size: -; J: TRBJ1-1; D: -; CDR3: CASSLRPRTVNTEAFF; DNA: TGTGCCAGCAGCCTTCGACCCAGGACAGTTAACACTGAAGCTTTCTTT
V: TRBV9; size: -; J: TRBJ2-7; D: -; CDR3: CASSVEVYGEQYF; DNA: TGTGCCAGCAGCGTAGAGGTGTACGGGGAGCAGTACTTC
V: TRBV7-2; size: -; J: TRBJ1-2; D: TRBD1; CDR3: CASSVDRGGGYTF; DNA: TGTGCCAGCAGCGTAGACAGGGGAGGCGGCTACACCTTC
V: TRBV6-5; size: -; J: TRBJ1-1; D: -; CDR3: CASSYSSRSGNTEAFF; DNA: TGTGCCAGCAGTTACTCGTCGCGGTCCGGCAACACTGAAGCTTTCTTT
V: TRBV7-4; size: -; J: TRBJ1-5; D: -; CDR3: CAPGGSQPQHF; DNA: TGTGCCCCGGGGGGGAGTCAGCCCCAGCATTTT
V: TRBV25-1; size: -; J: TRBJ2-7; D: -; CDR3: CASSVIYRYEQYF; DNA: TGTGCCAGCAGTGTAATTTATCGTTACGAGCAGTACTTC
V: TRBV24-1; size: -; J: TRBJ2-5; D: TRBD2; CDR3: CATSGTLAGAQETQYF; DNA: TGTGCCACCAGTGGGACGCTAGCGGGGGCCCAAGAGACCCAGTACTTC
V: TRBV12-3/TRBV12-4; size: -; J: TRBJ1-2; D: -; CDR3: CASSLEAGYGYTF; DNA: TGTGCCAGCAGTTTAGAGGCGGGGTATGGCTACACCTTC
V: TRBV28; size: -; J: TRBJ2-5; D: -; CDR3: CASSLSRWGETQYF; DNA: TGTGCCAGCAGTTTAAGTAGGTGGGGCGAGACCCAGTACTTC
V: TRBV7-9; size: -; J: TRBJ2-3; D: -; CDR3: CASSRDLGVTDTQYF; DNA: TGTGCCAGCAGCCGGGACTTAGGAGTTACAGATACGCAGTATTTT
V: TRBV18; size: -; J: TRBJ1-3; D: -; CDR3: CASSPLIQGKSGNTIYF; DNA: TGTGCCAGCTCACCGCTTATACAGGGAAAGAGTGGAAACACCATATATTTT
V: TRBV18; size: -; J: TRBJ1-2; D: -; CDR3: CASSPISGTNYGYTF; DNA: TGTGCCAGCTCACCCATTTCCGGGACAAACTATGGCTACACCTTC
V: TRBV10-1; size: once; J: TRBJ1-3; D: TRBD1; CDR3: CASSDTGAGNTIYF; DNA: TGCGCCAGCAGTGATACAGGGGCTGGAAACACCATATATTTT
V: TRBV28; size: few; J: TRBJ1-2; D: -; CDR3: CASSGVVYGYTF; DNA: TGTGCCAGCTCCGGGGTTGTCTATGGCTACACCTTC
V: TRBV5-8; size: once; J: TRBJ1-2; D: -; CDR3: CASSLDPAGAVGYTF; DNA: TGTGCCAGCAGCTTGGACCCCGCAGGGGCCGTTGGCTACACCTTC
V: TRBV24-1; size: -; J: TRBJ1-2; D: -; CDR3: CATSEPDSCYGYTF; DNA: TGTGCCACCAGTGAGCCAGACAGCTGCTATGGCTACACCTTC
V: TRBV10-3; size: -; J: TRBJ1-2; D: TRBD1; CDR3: CAISAGRGQGESYGYTF; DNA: TGTGCCATCAGTGCCGGTCGGGGACAGGGGGAATCCTATGGCTACACCTTC
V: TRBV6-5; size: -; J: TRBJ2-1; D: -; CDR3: CASRSKGLQFF; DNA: TGTGCCAGCAGGTCGAAGGGGCTACAGTTCTTC
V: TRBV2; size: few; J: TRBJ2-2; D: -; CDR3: CASRGEAFGELFF; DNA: TGTGCCAGTCGTGGTGAGGCCTTCGGGGAGCTGTTTTTT
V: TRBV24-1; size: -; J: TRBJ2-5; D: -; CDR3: CATSDPLGETQYF; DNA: TGTGCCACCAGTGACCCACTCGGGGAGACCCAGTACTTC
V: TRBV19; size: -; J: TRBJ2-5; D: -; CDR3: CASSWSRDQETQYF; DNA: TGTGCCAGTAGTTGGAGCAGGGACCAAGAGACCCAGTACTTC
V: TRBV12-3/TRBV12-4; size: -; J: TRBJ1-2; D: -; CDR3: CASSGSGGYTF; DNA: TGTGCCTCGTCGGGGTCGGGTGGCTACACCTTC
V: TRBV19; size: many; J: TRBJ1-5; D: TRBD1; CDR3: CASSRTGTGENQPQHF; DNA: TGTGCCAGTAGTAGAACCGGGACAGGGGAGAATCAGCCCCAGCATTTT
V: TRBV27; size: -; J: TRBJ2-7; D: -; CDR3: CASSLAREAYEQYF; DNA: TGTGCCAGCAGTTTAGCCAGGGAGGCCTACGAGCAGTACTTC
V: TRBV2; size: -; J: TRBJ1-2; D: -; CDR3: CASRYPGSNGYTF; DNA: TGTGCCAGCAGGTACCCAGGATCAAATGGCTACACCTTC
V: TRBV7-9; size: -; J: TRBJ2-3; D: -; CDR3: CASSLTGSTDTQYF; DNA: TGTGCCAGCAGCTTAACGGGAAGCACAGATACGCAGTATTTT
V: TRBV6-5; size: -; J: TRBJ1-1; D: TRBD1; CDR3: CASSYGTEPEAFF; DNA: TGTGCCAGCAGTTACGGGACAGAGCCAGAAGCTTTCTTT
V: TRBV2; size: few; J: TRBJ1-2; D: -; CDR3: CASALGGIYGYTF; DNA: TGTGCCAGCGCCCTGGGGGGGATCTATGGCTACACCTTC
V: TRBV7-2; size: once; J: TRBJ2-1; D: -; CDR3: CASSANGGYYNEQFF; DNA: TGTGCCAGCAGCGCTAACGGGGGTTACTACAATGAGCAGTTCTTC
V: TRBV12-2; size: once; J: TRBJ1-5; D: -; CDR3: CASRLDGSNQPQHF; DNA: TGTGCAAGTCGCTTAGACGGTAGCAATCAGCCCCAGCATTTT
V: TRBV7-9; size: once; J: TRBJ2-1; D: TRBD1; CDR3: CASTGGQGNYNEQFF; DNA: TGTGCCAGCACCGGGGGACAGGGGAACTACAATGAGCAGTTCTTC
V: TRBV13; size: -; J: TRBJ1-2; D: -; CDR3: CASSLEDSNYGYTF; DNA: TGTGCCAGCAGCTTAGAGGACAGCAACTATGGCTACACCTTC
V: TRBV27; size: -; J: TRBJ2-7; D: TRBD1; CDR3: CASSTSTGGAPNEQYF; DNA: TGTGCCAGCAGTACATCGACAGGGGGCGCACCGAACGAGCAGTACTTC
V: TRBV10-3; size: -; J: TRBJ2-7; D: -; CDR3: CAISDTRSRKQYF; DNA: TGTGCCATCAGTGATACGAGATCTAGGAAGCAGTACTTC